This TCR beta chain originates from a study of blood T cell repertoires in COVID-19 (dated by TCRdb to about 2020). Some background on the complete study: The collaborator samples originated in the United States, Italy and Spain and spanned the acute and convalescent phases of COVID-19. The dataset comprised deeply sampled blood TCRbeta repertoires from subjects exposed to, actively infected with, or recovered from COVID-19. The sample metadata nearly always contained a de-identified subject ID, COVID-19 status, age in years and sex. Samples were obtained from the ongoing ImmuneRACE study (first 160 participants) and from about 1,300 subjects provided by 6 global collaborators. The repertoires were made available in a free public database intended to serve as a resource for research on the immune response to SARS-CoV-2. The prospective study material was composed of cDNA or gDNA derived from T cells, B-cell-depleted T cells, or PBMCs. Where HLA class I and class II types were available, the types were taken from metadata supplied by the sample provider, not from assay-based typing. Broader findings and caveats from the paper: The amount of clinical and demographic metadata varied by source and participant and was provided uncurated.

CDR1 and CDR2, per the germline V gene (reference sequence), are SGHNT and YYREEE. The CDR3 runs 15 residues from the cysteine to the phenylalanine. The retained sequence is limited to the CDR3, 45 bases, with the frame set at the first base. Cut back by 2 bases and 5 bases, the V and J ends lie 16 bases apart. The immunoSEQ Assay, a bias-controlled multiplex PCR, was used to amplify TCRbeta CDR3 regions from genomic DNA. Per the original workflow: Within the assay, amplification of reference gene primers was used to estimate how many nucleated cells each sample contained. Sequence reads were collapsed and filtered to measure the absolute abundance of every unique TCRbeta CDR3 rearrangement. For each sample, productive Simpson clonality was calculated by taking the square root of Simpson's diversity index across productive rearrangements. Drawn from immuneACCESS, this table holds only the in-frame rearrangements with V and J called that TCRdb kept. Clones are partly lost; checked studies trace under half to an unresolved V gene and leave the rest unexplained. V and J calls and clone size are as listed in that table; D and trimming were resolved from the DNA. Counted in this sample were 200,000 to 250,000 clones; roughly nine tenths of them appeared once. The ten top clones hold more than 5.5% of the sample.

To note about this clone: It lacks a known antigen. There are no base qualities to consult, and no much larger clone falls within one base.

Samples from volunteer blood donors who had recovered from COVID-19 were contributed by a second Seattle source. Whole blood was collected in K2EDTA tubes by collaborating institutions according to the institutions' own protocols. For TCRbeta analysis, collaborators shipped samples as frozen whole blood, isolated PBMCs, or DNA extracted from either of those sample types. The TCR sequence derives from a man in his 60s who had recovered from COVID-19. The material sequenced was peripheral blood. Recombination connected TRBV5-4 to TRBJ2-5; the D segment could be TRBD2, given 7 matching bases. In nucleotide form, the sequence is TGTGCCAGCAGCTTCGGGGGGCTAGCGGATGAGACCCAGTACTTC. This gives the protein CASSFGGLADETQYF.